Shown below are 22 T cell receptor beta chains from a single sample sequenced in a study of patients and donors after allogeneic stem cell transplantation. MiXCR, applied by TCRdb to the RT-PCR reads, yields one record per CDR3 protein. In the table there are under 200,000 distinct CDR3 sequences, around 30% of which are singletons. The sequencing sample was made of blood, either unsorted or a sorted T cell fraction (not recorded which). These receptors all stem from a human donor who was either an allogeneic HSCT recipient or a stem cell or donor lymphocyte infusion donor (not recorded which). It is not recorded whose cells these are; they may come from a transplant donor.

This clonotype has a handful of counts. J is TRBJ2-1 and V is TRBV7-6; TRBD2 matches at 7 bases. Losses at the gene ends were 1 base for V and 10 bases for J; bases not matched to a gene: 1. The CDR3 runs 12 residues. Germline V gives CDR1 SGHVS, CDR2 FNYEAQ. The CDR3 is CASSLGGGEQFF. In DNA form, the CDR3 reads TGTGCCAGCAGCTTAGGGGGGGGAGAGCAGTTCTTC.

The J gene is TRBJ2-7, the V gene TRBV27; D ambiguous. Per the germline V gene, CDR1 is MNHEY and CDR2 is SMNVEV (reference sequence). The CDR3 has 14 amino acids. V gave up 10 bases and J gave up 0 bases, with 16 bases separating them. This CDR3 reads CATKPRLSSYEQYF. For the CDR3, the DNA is TGTGCCACCAAACCCCGCCTAAGCTCCTACGAGCAGTACTTC.

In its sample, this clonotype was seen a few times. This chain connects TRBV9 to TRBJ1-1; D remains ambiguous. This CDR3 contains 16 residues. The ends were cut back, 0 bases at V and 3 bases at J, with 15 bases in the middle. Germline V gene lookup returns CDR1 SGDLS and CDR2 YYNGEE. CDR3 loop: CASSVGAGERDTEAFF. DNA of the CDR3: TGTGCCAGCAGCGTAGGGGCGGGCGAGCGGGACACTGAAGCTTTCTTT. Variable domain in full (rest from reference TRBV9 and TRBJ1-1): DSGVTQTPKHLITATGQRVTLRCSPRSGDLSVYWYQQSLDQGLQFLIQYYNGEERAKGNILERFSAQQFPDLHSELNLSSLELGDSALYFCASSVGAGERDTEAFFGQGTRLTVV.

DNA of the CDR3: TGTGCCAGCAGTGGGTGGACAGACTATATAAACATTCAGTACTTC. Translation gives CASSGWTDYINIQYF. The gene calls are TRBV2 and TRBJ2-4; the D gene is possibly TRBD1 (6 bases). The CDR3 totals 15 residues. CDR1 and CDR2 from the germline V gene are SNHLY and FYNNEI. V dropped 4 bases and J dropped 6 bases, with 16 bases sitting between them.

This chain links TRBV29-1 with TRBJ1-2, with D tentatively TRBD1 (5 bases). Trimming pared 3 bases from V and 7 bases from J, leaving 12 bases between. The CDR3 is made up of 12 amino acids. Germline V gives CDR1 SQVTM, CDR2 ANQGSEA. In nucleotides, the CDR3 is TGCAGCGTTGACCAGGGCCCTGTTGGCTACACCTTC. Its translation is CSVDQGPVGYTF.

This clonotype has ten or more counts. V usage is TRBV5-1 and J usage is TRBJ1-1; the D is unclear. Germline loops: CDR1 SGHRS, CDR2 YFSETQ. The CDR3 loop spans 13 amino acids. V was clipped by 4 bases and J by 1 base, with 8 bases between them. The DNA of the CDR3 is TGCGCCAGCAGCCGCGTCTCGAACACTGAAGCTTTCTTT. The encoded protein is CASSRVSNTEAFF.

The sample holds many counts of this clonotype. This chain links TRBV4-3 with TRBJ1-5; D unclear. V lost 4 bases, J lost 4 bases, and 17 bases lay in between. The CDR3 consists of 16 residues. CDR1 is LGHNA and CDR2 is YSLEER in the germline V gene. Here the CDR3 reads CASSPEYGVGNQPQHF. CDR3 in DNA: TGCGCCAGCAGCCCAGAGTATGGGGTAGGAAATCAGCCCCAGCATTTT.

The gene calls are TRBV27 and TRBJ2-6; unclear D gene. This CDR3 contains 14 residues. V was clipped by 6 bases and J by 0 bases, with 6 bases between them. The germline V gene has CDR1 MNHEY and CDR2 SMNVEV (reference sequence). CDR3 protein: CASRMISGANVLTF. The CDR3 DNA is TGTGCCAGCAGGATGATCTCTGGGGCCAACGTCCTGACTTTC.

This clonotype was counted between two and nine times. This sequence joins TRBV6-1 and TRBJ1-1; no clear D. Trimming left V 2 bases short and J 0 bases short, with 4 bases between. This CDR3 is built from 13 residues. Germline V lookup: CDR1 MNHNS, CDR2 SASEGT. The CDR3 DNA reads TGTGCCAGCAGTGAACGGATGAACACTGAAGCTTTCTTT. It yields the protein CASSERMNTEAFF.

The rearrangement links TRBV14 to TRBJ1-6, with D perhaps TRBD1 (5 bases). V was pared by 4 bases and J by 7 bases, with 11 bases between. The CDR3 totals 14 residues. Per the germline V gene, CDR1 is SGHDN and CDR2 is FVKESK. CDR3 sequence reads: CASSLQDWNSPLHF. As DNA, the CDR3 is TGTGCCAGCAGCCTACAGGACTGGAATTCACCCCTCCACTTT.

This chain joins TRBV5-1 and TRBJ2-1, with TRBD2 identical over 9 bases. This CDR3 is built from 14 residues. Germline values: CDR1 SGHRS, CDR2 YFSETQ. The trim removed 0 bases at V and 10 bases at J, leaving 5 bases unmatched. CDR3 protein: CASSLGTSEREQFF. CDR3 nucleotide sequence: TGCGCCAGCAGCTTGGGGACTAGCGAGCGCGAGCAGTTCTTC.

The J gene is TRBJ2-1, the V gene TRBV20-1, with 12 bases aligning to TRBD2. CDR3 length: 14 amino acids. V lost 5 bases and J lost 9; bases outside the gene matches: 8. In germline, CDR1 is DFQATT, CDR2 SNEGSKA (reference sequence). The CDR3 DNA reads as TGCAGTGCTGGAACTAGCGGGAGGTTCGGTGAGCAGTTCTTC. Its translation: CSAGTSGRFGEQFF.

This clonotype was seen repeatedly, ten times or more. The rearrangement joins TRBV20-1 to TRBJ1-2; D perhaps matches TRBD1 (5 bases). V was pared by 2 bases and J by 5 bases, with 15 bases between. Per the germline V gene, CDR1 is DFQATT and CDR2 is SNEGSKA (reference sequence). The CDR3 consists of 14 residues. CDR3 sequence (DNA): TGCAGTGCTAGAAGCTGCGGGGGAATTTATGGCTACACCTTC. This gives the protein CSARSCGGIYGYTF.

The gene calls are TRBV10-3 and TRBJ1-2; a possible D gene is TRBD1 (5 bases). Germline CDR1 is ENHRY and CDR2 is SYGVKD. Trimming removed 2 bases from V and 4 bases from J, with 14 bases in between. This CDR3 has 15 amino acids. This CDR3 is CAISEDQGSRYGYTF. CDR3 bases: TGTGCCATCAGTGAGGACCAGGGTTCTCGCTATGGCTACACCTTC.

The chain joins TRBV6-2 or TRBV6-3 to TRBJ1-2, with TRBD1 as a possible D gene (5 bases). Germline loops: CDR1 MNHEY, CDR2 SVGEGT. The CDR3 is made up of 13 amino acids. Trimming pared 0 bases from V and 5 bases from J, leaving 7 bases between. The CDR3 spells CASSYSGAYGYTF. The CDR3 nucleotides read TGTGCCAGCAGTTACTCAGGGGCTTATGGCTACACCTTC.

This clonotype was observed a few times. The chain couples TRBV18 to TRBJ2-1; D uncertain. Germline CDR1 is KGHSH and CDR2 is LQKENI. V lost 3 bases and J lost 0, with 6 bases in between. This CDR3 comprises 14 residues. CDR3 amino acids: CASSPVVSYNEQFF. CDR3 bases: TGTGCCAGCTCACCGGTGGTCTCCTACAATGAGCAGTTCTTC.

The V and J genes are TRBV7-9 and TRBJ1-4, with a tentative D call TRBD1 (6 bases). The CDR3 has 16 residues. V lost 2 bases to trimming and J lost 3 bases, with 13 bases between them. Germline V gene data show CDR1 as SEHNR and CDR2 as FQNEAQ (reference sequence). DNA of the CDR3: TGTGCCAGCAGCTTATTGGACAGAGGGGCTAATGAAAAACTGTTTTTT. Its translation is CASSLLDRGANEKLFF. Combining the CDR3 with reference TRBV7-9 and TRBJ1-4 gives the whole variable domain DTGVSQNPRHKITKRGQNVTFRCDPISEHNRLYWYRQTLGQGPEFLTYFQNEAQLEKSRLLSDRFSAERPKGSFSTLEIQRTEQGDSAMYLCASSLLDRGANEKLFFGSGTQLSVL.

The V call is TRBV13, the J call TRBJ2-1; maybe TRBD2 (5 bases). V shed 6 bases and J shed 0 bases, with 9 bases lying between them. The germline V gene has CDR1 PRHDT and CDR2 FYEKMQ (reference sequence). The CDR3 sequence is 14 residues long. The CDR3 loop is CASSSRDSYNEQFF. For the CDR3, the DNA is TGTGCCAGCAGTTCCCGGGACTCCTACAATGAGCAGTTCTTC.

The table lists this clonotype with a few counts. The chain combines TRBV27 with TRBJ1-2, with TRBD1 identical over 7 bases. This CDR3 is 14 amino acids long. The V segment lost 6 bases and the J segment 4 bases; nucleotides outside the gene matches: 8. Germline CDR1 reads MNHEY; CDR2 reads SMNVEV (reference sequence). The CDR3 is CASRRPGQPYGYTF. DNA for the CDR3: TGTGCCAGCAGGCGGCCGGGACAGCCCTATGGCTACACCTTC.

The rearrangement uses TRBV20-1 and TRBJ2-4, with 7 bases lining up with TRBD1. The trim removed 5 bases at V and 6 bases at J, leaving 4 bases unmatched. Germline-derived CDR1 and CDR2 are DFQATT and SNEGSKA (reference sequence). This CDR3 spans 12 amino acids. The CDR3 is CSASGQRNIQYF. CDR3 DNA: TGCAGTGCTTCGGGACAGAGAAACATTCAGTACTTC.

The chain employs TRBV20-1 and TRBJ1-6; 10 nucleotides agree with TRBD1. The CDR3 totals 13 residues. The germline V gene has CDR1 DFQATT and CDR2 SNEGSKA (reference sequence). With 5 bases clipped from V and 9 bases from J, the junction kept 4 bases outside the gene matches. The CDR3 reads CSAQDRGASPLHF. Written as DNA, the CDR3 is TGCAGTGCTCAGGACAGGGGGGCTTCACCCCTCCACTTT.

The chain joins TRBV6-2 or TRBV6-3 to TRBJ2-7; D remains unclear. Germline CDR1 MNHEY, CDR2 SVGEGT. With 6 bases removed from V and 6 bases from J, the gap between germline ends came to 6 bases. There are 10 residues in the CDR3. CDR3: CASSRGEQYF. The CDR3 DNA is TGTGCCAGCAGCCGTGGCGAGCAGTACTTC.